The text below deals with one T cell receptor (beta chain). These data are taken from a study of glioma-infiltrating T cells after dendritic cell vaccination. Profiled with immunoSEQ multiplex PCR; TCRdb holds only in-frame clones, not every one. The profile shows more than 70,000 clones, over 75% of them singletons. Time point meaning: after dendritic cell vaccination, including at tumor progression/relapse. The junction had 10 bases not matched to a gene; V was cut back by 4 bases and J by 0 bases. CDR1 and CDR2 (germline): SSHAT, FNYEAQ (reference sequence). The CDR3 is 17 amino acids. This rearrangement joins TRBV7-7 to TRBJ1-1; 8 nucleotides match TRBD1. The sample here was blood, taken after dendritic cell vaccination. The receptor was isolated from a human donor with glioblastoma. CDR3 DNA: TGTGCCAGCAGCTGGCGACAGGGGATGATCCTGAACACTGAAGCTTTCTTT. Translated: CASSWRQGMILNTEAFF.